Shown below are 2 T cell receptor beta chains from a single sample sequenced in a study of Ad26.COV2.S vaccination and SARS-CoV-2 variants. Measured with immunoSEQ multiplex PCR; TCRdb has only the in-frame clones, and not every one. The sample has a few hundred thousand clones; 83% are singletons. Treatment meaning: 15 to 20 received Ad26.COV2.S at low or high dose, single or two shots; roughly five received placebo; per-sample allocation not given. It was on day 63 after the first vaccine or placebo injection that samples were taken. Specimen: peripheral blood, collected in a trial of Ad26.COV2.S vaccine versus placebo. These receptors all stem from a person between 18 and 65 years old who received the Ad26.COV2.S COVID-19 vaccine or a placebo.

This clone showed up just a few times. The chain combines TRBV6-5 with TRBJ1-2, with a tentative D call TRBD1 (5 bases). V lost 6 bases and J 5 bases, leaving 16 bases between the germline ends. The CDR3 extends over 14 amino acids. Germline values: CDR1 MNHEY, CDR2 SVGAGI. As DNA, the CDR3 is TGTGCCAGCAGGCCAACAGGAAGTTTTTATGGCTACACCTTC. Translation: CASRPTGSFYGYTF.

This clone has just a few counts. The chain joins TRBV7-9 to TRBJ2-7; TRBD1 or TRBD2 may be the D gene (5 bases each). Trimming left V 4 bases short and J 4 bases short, with 17 bases between. Germline CDR1 is SEHNR and CDR2 is FQNEAQ (reference sequence). CDR3 length: 15 amino acids. The CDR3 bases are TGTGCCAGCAGCTCAACCTCTCGGGACCTTTACGAGCAGTACTTC. This gives the protein CASSSTSRDLYEQYF. Variable domain in full (rest from reference TRBV7-9 and TRBJ2-7): DTGVSQNPRHKITKRGQNVTFRCDPISEHNRLYWYRQTLGQGPEFLTYFQNEAQLEKSRLLSDRFSAERPKGSFSTLEIQRTEQGDSAMYLCASSSTSRDLYEQYFGPGTRLTVT.